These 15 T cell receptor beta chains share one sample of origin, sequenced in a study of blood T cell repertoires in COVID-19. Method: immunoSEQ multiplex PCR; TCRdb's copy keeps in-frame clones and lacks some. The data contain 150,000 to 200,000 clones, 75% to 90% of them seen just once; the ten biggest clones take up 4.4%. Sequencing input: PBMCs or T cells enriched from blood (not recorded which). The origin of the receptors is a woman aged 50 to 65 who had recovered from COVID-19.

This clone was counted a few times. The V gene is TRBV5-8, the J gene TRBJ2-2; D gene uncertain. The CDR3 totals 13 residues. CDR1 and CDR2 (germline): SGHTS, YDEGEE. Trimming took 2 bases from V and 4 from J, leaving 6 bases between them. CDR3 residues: CASSFSGTGELFF. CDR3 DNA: TGTGCCAGCAGCTTTTCGGGCACCGGGGAGCTGTTTTTT.

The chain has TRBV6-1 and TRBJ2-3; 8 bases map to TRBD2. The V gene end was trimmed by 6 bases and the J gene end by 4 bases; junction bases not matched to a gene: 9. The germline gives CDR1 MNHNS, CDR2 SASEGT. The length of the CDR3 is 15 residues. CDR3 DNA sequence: TGTGCCAGCAGATCGACGGGGGGGCGTGCAGATACGCAGTATTTT. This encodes CASRSTGGRADTQYF.

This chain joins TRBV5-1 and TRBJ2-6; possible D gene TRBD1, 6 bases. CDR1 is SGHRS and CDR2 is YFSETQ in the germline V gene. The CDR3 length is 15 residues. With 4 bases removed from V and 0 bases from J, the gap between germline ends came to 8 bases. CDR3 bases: TGCGCCAGCAGCACAGGGAACTCTGGGGCCAACGTCCTGACTTTC. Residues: CASSTGNSGANVLTF. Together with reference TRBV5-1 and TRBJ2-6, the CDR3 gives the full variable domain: KAGVTQTPRYLIKTRGQQVTLSCSPISGHRSVSWYQQTPGQGLQFLFEYFSETQRNKGNFPGRFSGRQFSNSRSEMNVSTLELGDSALYLCASSTGNSGANVLTFGAGSRLTVL.

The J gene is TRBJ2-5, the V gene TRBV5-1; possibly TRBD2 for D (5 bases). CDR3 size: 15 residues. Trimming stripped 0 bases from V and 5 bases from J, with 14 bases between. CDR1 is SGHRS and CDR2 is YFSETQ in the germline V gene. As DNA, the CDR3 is TGCGCCAGCAGCTTGGCGGCAACTAGTATGGAGACCCAGTACTTC. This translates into CASSLAATSMETQYF.

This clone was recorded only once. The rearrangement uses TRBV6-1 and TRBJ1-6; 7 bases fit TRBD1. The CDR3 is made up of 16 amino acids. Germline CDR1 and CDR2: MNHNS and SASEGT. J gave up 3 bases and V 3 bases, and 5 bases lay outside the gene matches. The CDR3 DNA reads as TGTGCCAGCAGTGATAACCGGGACAGCTATAATTCACCCCTCCACTTT. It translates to CASSDNRDSYNSPLHF.

CDR3 in DNA: TGCGCCAGCAGCTTTAGGGACAGCGGGCCACAAGGAGGGGAAAAACTGTTTTTT. The encoded protein is CASSFRDSGPQGGEKLFF. J is TRBJ1-4 and V is TRBV5-1; 7 bases map to TRBD1. The CDR3 length is 18 residues. The V and J ends lost 2 bases and 8 bases, in that order; junction bases with no gene match: 18. From germline, CDR1 is SGHRS and CDR2 YFSETQ.

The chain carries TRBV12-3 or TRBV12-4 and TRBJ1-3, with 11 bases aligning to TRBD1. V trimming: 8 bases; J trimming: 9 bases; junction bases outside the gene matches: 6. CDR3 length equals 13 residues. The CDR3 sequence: CASGPGTGGTIYF. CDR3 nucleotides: TGTGCCAGCGGACCCGGGACAGGGGGCACCATATATTTT.

The CDR3 coding sequence is TGTGCCAGTTTCTCATCGACTCGGTCTAGGGAGACCCAGTACTTC. This translates into CASFSSTRSRETQYF. The V gene is TRBV5-4, the J gene TRBJ2-5, with unresolved D. V shed 8 bases and J shed 5 bases, with 22 bases lying between them. The CDR3 spans 15 residues. Germline lookup yields CDR1 SGHNT and CDR2 YYREEE (reference sequence).

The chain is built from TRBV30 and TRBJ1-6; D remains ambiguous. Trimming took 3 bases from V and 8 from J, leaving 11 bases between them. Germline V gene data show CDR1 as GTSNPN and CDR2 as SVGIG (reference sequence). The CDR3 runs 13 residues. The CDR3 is CAWSDDGDSPLHF. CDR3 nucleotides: TGTGCCTGGAGCGACGACGGGGATTCACCCCTCCACTTT. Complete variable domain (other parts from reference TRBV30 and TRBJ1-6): SQTIHQWPATLVQPVGSPLSLECTVEGTSNPNLYWYRQAAGRGLQLLFYSVGIGQISSEVPQNLSASRPQDRQFILSSKKLLLSDSGFYLCAWSDDGDSPLHFGNGTRLTVT.

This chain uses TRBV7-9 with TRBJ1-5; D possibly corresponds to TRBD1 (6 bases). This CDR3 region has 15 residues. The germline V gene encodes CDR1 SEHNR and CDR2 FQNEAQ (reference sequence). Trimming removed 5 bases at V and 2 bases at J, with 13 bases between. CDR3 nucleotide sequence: TGTGCCAGCAGCAAGGACAGCCGAGGCAATCAGCCCCAGCATTTT. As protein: CASSKDSRGNQPQHF.

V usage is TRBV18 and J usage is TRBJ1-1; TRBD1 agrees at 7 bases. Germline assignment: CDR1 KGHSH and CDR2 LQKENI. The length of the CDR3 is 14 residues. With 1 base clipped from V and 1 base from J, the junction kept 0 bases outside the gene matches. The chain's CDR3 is CASSPRDRNTEAFF. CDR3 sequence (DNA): TGTGCCAGCTCACCACGGGACAGGAACACTGAAGCTTTCTTT. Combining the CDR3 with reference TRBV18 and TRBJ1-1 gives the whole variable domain NAGVMQNPRHLVRRRGQEARLRCSPMKGHSHVYWYRQLPEEGLKFMVYLQKENIIDESGMPKERFSAEFPKEGPSILRIQQVVRGDSAAYFCASSPRDRNTEAFFGQGTRLTVV.

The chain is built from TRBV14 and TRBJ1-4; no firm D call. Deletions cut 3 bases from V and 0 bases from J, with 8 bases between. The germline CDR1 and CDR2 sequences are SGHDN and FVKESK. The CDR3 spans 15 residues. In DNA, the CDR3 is TGTGCCAGCAGCCACCAGGAACCAACTAATGAAAAACTGTTTTTT. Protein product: CASSHQEPTNEKLFF.

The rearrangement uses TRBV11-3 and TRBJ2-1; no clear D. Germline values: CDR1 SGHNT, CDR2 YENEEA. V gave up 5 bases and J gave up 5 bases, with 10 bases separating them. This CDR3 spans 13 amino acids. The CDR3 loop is CASSTGPDNEQFF. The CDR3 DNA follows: TGTGCCAGCAGCACGGGTCCCGACAATGAGCAGTTCTTC. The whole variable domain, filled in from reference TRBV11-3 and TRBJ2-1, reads EAGVVQSPRYKIIEKKQPVAFWCNPISGHNTLYWYLQNLGQGPELLIRYENEEAVDDSQLPKDRFSAERLKGVDSTLKIQPAELGDSAVYLCASSTGPDNEQFFGPGTRLTVL.

The CDR3 nucleotides read TGCGCCAGCTTGGGACTCCGGGCGAACACCGGGGAGCTGTTTTTT. It is translated as CASLGLRANTGELFF. This chain connects TRBV10-2 to TRBJ2-2, with a weak D call TRBD2 (6 bases). The germline gives CDR1 WSHSY, CDR2 SAAADI. V lost 8 bases to trimming and J lost 0 bases, with 13 bases between them. This CDR3 has 15 residues.

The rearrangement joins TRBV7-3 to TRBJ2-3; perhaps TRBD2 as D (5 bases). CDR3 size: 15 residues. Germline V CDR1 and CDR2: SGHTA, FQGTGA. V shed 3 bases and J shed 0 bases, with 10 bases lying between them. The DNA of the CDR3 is TGTGCCAGCAGCTTTCGGGGAGAAAGCACAGATACGCAGTATTTT. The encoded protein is CASSFRGESTDTQYF.